The 29 T cell receptor beta chains in this list originate from one sample, sequenced in a study of shared T cell receptors in the human thymus. The assay was immunoSEQ multiplex PCR, and TCRdb's table has in-frame clones only and misses some. The table has a few hundred thousand clones, 95% seen once; the top ten hold approximately 0.02%. The sequenced sample consisted of thymocytes. All receptors derive from a human donor.

The rearrangement uses TRBV28 and TRBJ2-7, with TRBD2 identical over 7 bases. The length of the CDR3 is 18 residues. Germline V lookup: CDR1 MDHEN, CDR2 SYDVKM. V was clipped by 6 bases and J by 2 bases; unmatched bases: 19. The CDR3 protein is CASRLPGGEVAGPYEQYF. As DNA, the CDR3 is TGTGCCAGCAGACTCCCTGGGGGGGAGGTGGCGGGGCCCTACGAGCAGTACTTC.

V usage is TRBV4-3 and J usage is TRBJ2-3; 14 bases agree with TRBD2. The germline gives CDR1 LGHNA, CDR2 YSLEER. With 3 bases clipped from V and 3 bases from J, the junction kept 8 bases outside the gene matches. The CDR3 runs to 18 residues. CDR3 sequence reads: CASSHGTSGSLVTDTQYF. CDR3 DNA: TGCGCCAGCAGCCATGGGACTAGCGGGAGTTTGGTGACAGATACGCAGTATTTT.

The genes are TRBV28 and TRBJ2-7; D is uncertain. Trimming shortened V by 5 bases and J by 0 bases, and 8 bases separated the two germline ends. The germline CDR1 and CDR2 sequences are MDHEN and SYDVKM. The CDR3 extends over 13 amino acids. In DNA, the CDR3 is TGTGCCAGCAGTAGGACGCGCTCCTACGAGCAGTACTTC. This translates into CASSRTRSYEQYF. The full variable domain, with the rest looked up from reference TRBV28 and TRBJ2-7, is DVKVTQSSRYLVKRTGEKVFLECVQDMDHENMFWYRQDPGLGLRLIYFSYDVKMKEKGDIPEGYSVSREKKERFSLILESASTNQTSMYLCASSRTRSYEQYFGPGTRLTVT.

The genes are TRBV4-3 and TRBJ2-7, with TRBD1 identical over 11 bases. Germline V gene data show CDR1 as LGHNA and CDR2 as YSLEER. This CDR3 spans 14 amino acids. Trimming removed 0 bases from V and 6 bases from J; junction bases left unmatched: 1. The CDR3 spells CASSQDGTGGEQYF. In DNA form, the CDR3 reads TGCGCCAGCAGCCAAGATGGGACAGGGGGCGAGCAGTACTTC.

Turning to this clone: Germline and junction disagree at one end, which may indicate a read error. The chain joins TRBV7-7 to TRBJ2-5; D may correspond to TRBD1 or TRBD2 (5 bases each). Germline V gene data show CDR1 as SSHAT and CDR2 as FNYEAQ (reference sequence). CDR3 length: 16 amino acids. The CDR3, as DNA: TGTGCTAGCACCTATGATTCGGGACGCGGGCGAGAGACCCAGTACTTC. This translates into CASTYDSGRGRETQYF.

This clone occurred a few times. The V call is TRBV10-1, the J call TRBJ1-5; TRBD1 matches 7 bases. This CDR3 is built from 14 residues. Germline-derived CDR1 and CDR2 are WNHNN and SYGVQD (reference sequence). J lost 6 bases, V lost 10 bases, and 12 bases had no gene match. The CDR3 bases are TGCGCCACCCTGGGGGACAGACGGGCTCAGCCCCAGCATTTT. Its translation is CATLGDRRAQPQHF.

This chain joins TRBV9 and TRBJ1-1; TRBD1 matches at 8 bases. V lost 0 bases, J lost 9 bases, and 1 base stayed unmatched. The germline V gene encodes CDR1 SGDLS and CDR2 YYNGEE. The CDR3 sequence is 12 residues long. The CDR3 loop reads CASSVGRGQAFF. Written as DNA, the CDR3 is TGTGCCAGCAGCGTAGGCAGGGGGCAAGCTTTCTTT.

The CDR3 nucleotides read TGTGCCAGCAGTGAAGCGGTGGCAGAAGTAAATCAGCCCCAGCATTTT. This gives the protein CASSEAVAEVNQPQHF. The chain carries TRBV6-1 and TRBJ1-5, with D hard to call. Germline loops: CDR1 MNHNS, CDR2 SASEGT. V was shortened by 0 bases and J by 4 bases, with 13 bases between the two germline ends. This CDR3 region has 16 residues.

CDR3 loop: CASSTRGSYNEQFF. The CDR3, as DNA: TGCGCCAGCAGTACCCGGGGCTCCTACAATGAGCAGTTCTTC. The rearrangement joins TRBV10-2 to TRBJ2-1, with D possibly matching TRBD2 (5 bases). The CDR3 spans 14 residues. V shed 5 bases and J shed 0 bases, with 8 bases lying between them. Germline CDR1 reads WSHSY; CDR2 reads SAAADI.

The chain uses TRBV27 and TRBJ2-1; 8 bases are a match to TRBD2. This CDR3 comprises 15 residues. In germline, CDR1 is MNHEY, CDR2 SMNVEV (reference sequence). V gave up 6 bases and J gave up 2 bases; unmatched junction bases: 6. CDR3 in amino acids: CASRIGLAAYNEQFF. The CDR3 DNA follows: TGTGCCAGCAGGATCGGACTAGCAGCCTACAATGAGCAGTTCTTC.

This chain links TRBV27 with TRBJ2-7, with 7 bases matching TRBD2. Looked up from germline, CDR1 is MNHEY and CDR2 is SMNVEV (reference sequence). The CDR3 is 17 amino acids. Trimming cost V 0 bases and J 3 bases; bases outside gene matches: 11. The CDR3 coding sequence is TGTGCCAGCAGTTTATCGAGGATAGCGGGTTCTGACTACGAGCAGTACTTC. Amino acid sequence: CASSLSRIAGSDYEQYF.

This chain uses TRBV5-8 with TRBJ1-1; tentatively, D is TRBD1 (6 bases). V was pared by 0 bases and J by 6 bases, with 12 bases between. There are 14 residues in the CDR3. CDR1 is SGHTS, CDR2 YDEGEE, per germline. The CDR3 loop reads CASSLGDWGPEAFF. CDR3 bases: TGTGCCAGCAGCTTGGGAGATTGGGGGCCTGAAGCTTTCTTT.

In this sample, this clone turned up a few times. The chain recombines TRBV28 with TRBJ1-2; D may be TRBD1 (5 bases). This CDR3 region has 14 residues. Germline CDR1 reads MDHEN; CDR2 reads SYDVKM. Between the trimmed V and J ends, which lost 7 bases and 7 bases, there was a span of 19 bases. The CDR3 sequence: CASTSGGDRRGYTF. CDR3 sequence (DNA): TGTGCCAGCACCTCTGGGGGGGATCGACGTGGCTACACCTTC.

The chain is built from TRBV4-3 and TRBJ1-2, with 10 nucleotides matching TRBD1. CDR1 and CDR2 from the germline V gene are LGHNA and YSLEER. The CDR3 consists of 18 residues. Trimming removed 4 bases from V and 7 bases from J; junction bases left unmatched: 18. The CDR3 here is CASSPRAGQGTSPCGYTF. The CDR3 coding sequence is TGCGCCAGCAGCCCTCGGGCGGGACAGGGGACCTCACCGTGTGGCTACACCTTC.

V gene TRBV4-3 combines with J gene TRBJ2-3; D gene uncertain. Looked up from germline, CDR1 is LGHNA and CDR2 is YSLEER. The CDR3 sequence is 14 residues long. V was shortened by 0 bases and J by 2 bases, with 6 bases between the two germline ends. CDR3 DNA: TGCGCCAGCAGCCAAGACGAGTTCACAGATACGCAGTATTTT. Translating gives CASSQDEFTDTQYF.

The rearrangement uses TRBV5-1 and TRBJ2-7; D is perhaps TRBD2 (5 bases). Germline CDR1 SGHRS, CDR2 YFSETQ. This CDR3 has 13 residues. The ends were cut back, 0 bases at V and 3 bases at J, with 7 bases in the middle. This chain's CDR3 is CASSLARGYEQYF. The CDR3 DNA reads TGCGCCAGCAGCTTGGCCCGGGGCTACGAGCAGTACTTC.

Turning to this clone: The sample holds other DNA sequences that translate to the same CDR3. The chain joins TRBV28 to TRBJ1-5; D might be TRBD1 (5 bases). Germline V gives CDR1 MDHEN, CDR2 SYDVKM. Trimming cost V 6 bases and J 10 bases, with 16 bases left between them. The CDR3 runs to 13 residues. The CDR3 loop is CASSTGGTQPQHF. The DNA of the CDR3 is TGTGCCAGCAGCACTGGGGGGACTCAACCCCAGCATTTT.

The chain has TRBV7-9 and TRBJ2-7; TRBD1 matches at 12 bases. CDR3 length: 17 amino acids. Germline trimming cut 5 bases from V and 2 bases from J; bases unmatched to any gene: 10. Germline V gene lookup returns CDR1 SEHNR and CDR2 FQNEAQ (reference sequence). CDR3: CASSVSPGQGAAYEQYF. The CDR3 nucleotides are TGTGCCAGCAGCGTAAGCCCGGGACAGGGGGCAGCCTACGAGCAGTACTTC. Full variable domain (remainder filled in from reference TRBV7-9 and TRBJ2-7): DTGVSQNPRHKITKRGQNVTFRCDPISEHNRLYWYRQTLGQGPEFLTYFQNEAQLEKSRLLSDRFSAERPKGSFSTLEIQRTEQGDSAMYLCASSVSPGQGAAYEQYFGPGTRLTVT.

This CDR3 reads CAALGAASTDTQYF. CDR3 bases: TGTGCCGCCTTGGGGGCGGCTAGCACAGATACGCAGTATTTT. The chain has TRBV28 and TRBJ2-3; a weak D match, TRBD1 (6 bases). V was clipped by 11 bases and J by 0 bases, with 15 bases between them. The CDR3 has 14 residues. CDR1 is MDHEN and CDR2 is SYDVKM in the germline V gene.

V gene TRBV5-1 combines with J gene TRBJ1-2; no clear D. The V gene lost 0 bases and the J gene lost 4 bases, with 7 bases spanning the gap. The CDR3 length is 13 residues. Germline values: CDR1 SGHRS, CDR2 YFSETQ. The CDR3 DNA reads as TGCGCCAGCAGCTTGGCAGGCCGCTATGGCTACACCTTC. As protein: CASSLAGRYGYTF.

The chain uses TRBV2 and TRBJ1-2; unclear D gene. The ends were cut back, 6 bases at V and 4 bases at J, with 12 bases in the middle. The CDR3 consists of 13 residues. Germline CDR1 reads SNHLY; CDR2 reads FYNNEI. For the CDR3, the DNA is TGTGCCAGCAGCTTGGGGAAGGGCTATGGCTACACCTTC. Its protein product is CASSLGKGYGYTF.

The CDR3 DNA is TGTGCCAGCAGTGAATGCAACAGGCCTAACACTGAAGCTTTCTTT. Residues: CASSECNRPNTEAFF. This sequence joins TRBV6-1 and TRBJ1-1; TRBD1 is a possible D gene (5 bases). V lost 2 bases, J lost 2 bases, and 12 bases lay in between. The CDR3 contains 15 residues. In germline, CDR1 is MNHNS, CDR2 SASEGT.

The J gene is TRBJ2-7, the V gene TRBV5-4, with 11 bases aligning to TRBD2. V shed 4 bases and J 3 bases; nucleotides not matched to a gene: 3. Germline-derived CDR1 and CDR2 are SGHNT and YYREEE (reference sequence). CDR3 length equals 14 residues. For the CDR3, the DNA is TGTGCCAGCAGCGTGGGACTAGCGGACTACGAGCAGTACTTC. Translated, it gives CASSVGLADYEQYF.

A single count supports this clone. V is TRBV28 and J is TRBJ1-1; D not resolved. Germline V gene lookup returns CDR1 MDHEN and CDR2 SYDVKM. The CDR3 consists of 12 residues. Trimming pared 3 bases from V and 4 bases from J, leaving 6 bases between. The CDR3 bases are TGTGCCAGCAGTTTTGAGGTCACTGAAGCTTTCTTT. It is translated as CASSFEVTEAFF.

This chain links TRBV11-2 with TRBJ1-2; D is perhaps TRBD1 (5 bases). Trimming removed 0 bases from V and 0 bases from J, with 8 bases in between. The CDR3 is 15 amino acids. The germline CDR1 and CDR2 sequences are SGHAT and FQNNGV. The CDR3: CASSLEGPANYGYTF. CDR3 bases: TGTGCCAGCAGCTTAGAGGGGCCAGCTAACTATGGCTACACCTTC.

This CDR3 reads CATSRVSLGQDKPRRTDTQYF. The CDR3 bases are TGTGCCACCAGCAGAGTATCATTGGGACAGGATAAACCTCGACGCACAGATACGCAGTATTTT. The rearrangement joins TRBV15 to TRBJ2-3, with 8 bases matching TRBD1. The length of the CDR3 is 21 residues. Trimming at V came to 1 base and at J to 1 base, leaving 19 bases not matched to a gene. The germline CDR1 and CDR2 sequences are LNHNV and YYDKDF (reference sequence). The entire variable domain, with the rest obtained from reference TRBV15 and TRBJ2-3, is as follows: DAMVIQNPRYQVTQFGKPVTLSCSQTLNHNVMYWYQQKSSQAPKLLFHYYDKDFNNEADTPDNFQSRRPNTSFCFLDIRSPGLGDTAMYLCATSRVSLGQDKPRRTDTQYFGPGTRLTVL.

V and J are TRBV14 and TRBJ2-1; 13 bases match TRBD2. The CDR3 is made up of 14 amino acids. V was pared by 3 bases and J by 12 bases, with 5 bases of the junction left unmatched. Germline V gives CDR1 SGHDN, CDR2 FVKESK. Here the CDR3 reads CASSHGLAGALQFF. Written as DNA, the CDR3 is TGTGCCAGCAGCCATGGACTAGCGGGAGCACTGCAGTTCTTC.

The chain uses TRBV27 and TRBJ2-2; D perhaps matches TRBD2 (6 bases). The CDR3 is 16 residues long. V gave up 6 bases and J gave up 1 base, with 15 bases separating them. CDR1 is MNHEY and CDR2 is SMNVEV in the germline V gene (reference sequence). The chain's CDR3 is CASSSYSGGNTGELFF. The DNA of the CDR3 is TGTGCCAGCAGCTCTTATAGCGGAGGGAACACCGGGGAGCTGTTTTTT.

The chain couples TRBV11-2 to TRBJ1-5; no definite D call. Per the germline V gene, CDR1 is SGHAT and CDR2 is FQNNGV. The CDR3 contains 12 residues. V was trimmed by 0 bases and J by 6 bases, leaving 3 bases between them. CDR3 DNA: TGTGCCAGCAGCTTAGATCGTCAGCCCCAGCATTTT. Amino acid sequence: CASSLDRQPQHF.